This T cell receptor beta chain was identified during a study of cytomegalovirus exposure and HLA in healthy donors. Study-wide results and caveats: Donors were assumed by presence/absence analyses to have roughly uniform sequencing depth.

CDR3 length: 14 residues. Trimming removed 5 bases from V and 5 bases from J, with 16 bases in between. CDR1 and CDR2 (germline): SGHRS, YFSETQ. This PCR relied on a set of 60 Vbeta primers and 13 Jbeta primers. The repertoire was sequenced with immunoSEQ multiplex PCR; TCRdb's copy has only in-frame clones and lacks some. The repertoire has some 160,000 clones, nearly 80% of them found once; the top ten carry approximately 3.1%. Concerning this clone itself: Antigen: not known.

Input material: PBMCs. This chain joins TRBV5-1 and TRBJ1-1; D is perhaps TRBD1 (6 bases). This TCR was sampled from a woman between 40 and 55 years old in good health and CMV-seronegative. For the CDR3, the DNA is TGCGCCAGCAGTCCGACTCCTGGACAGACTGAAGCTTTCTTT. This encodes CASSPTPGQTEAFF.